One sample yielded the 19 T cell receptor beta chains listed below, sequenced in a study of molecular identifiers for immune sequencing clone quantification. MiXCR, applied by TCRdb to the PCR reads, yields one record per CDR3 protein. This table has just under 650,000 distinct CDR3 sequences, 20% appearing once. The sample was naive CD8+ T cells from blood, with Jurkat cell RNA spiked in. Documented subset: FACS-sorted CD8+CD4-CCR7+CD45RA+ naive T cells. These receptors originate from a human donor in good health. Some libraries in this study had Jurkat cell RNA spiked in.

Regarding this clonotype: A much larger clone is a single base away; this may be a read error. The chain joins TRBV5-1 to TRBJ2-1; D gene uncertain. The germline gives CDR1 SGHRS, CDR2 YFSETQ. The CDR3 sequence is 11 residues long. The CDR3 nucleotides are TGCGCCGGCAGCTTGGATGGGGTAAGGTTCTTC. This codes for CAGSLDGVRFF.

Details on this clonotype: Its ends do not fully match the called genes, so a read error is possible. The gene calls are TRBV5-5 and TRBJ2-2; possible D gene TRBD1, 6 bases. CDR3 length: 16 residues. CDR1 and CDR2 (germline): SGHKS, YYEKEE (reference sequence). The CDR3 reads CANSLEQGLYTGELFF. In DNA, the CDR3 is TGCGCCAACAGCTTGGAGCAGGGGTTATACACCGGGGAGCTGTTTTTT.

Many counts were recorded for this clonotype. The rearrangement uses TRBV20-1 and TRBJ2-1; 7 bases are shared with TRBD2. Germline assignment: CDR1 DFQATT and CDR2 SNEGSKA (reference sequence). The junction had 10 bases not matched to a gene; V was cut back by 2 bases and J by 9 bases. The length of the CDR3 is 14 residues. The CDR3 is CSARWLAEAGEQFF. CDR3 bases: TGCAGTGCTAGATGGCTAGCGGAGGCGGGTGAGCAGTTCTTC.

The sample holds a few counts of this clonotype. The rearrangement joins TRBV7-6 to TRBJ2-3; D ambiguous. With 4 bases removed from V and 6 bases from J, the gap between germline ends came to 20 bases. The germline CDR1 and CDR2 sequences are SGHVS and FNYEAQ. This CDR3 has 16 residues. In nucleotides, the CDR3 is TGTGCCAGCAGCTCCTCAGAGGCCTCCCCGCCGGATACGCAGTATTTT. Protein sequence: CASSSSEASPPDTQYF. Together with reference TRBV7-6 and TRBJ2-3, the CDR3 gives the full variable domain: GAGVSQSPRYKVTKRGQDVALRCDPISGHVSLYWYRQALGQGPEFLTYFNYEAQQDKSGLPNDRFSAERPEGSISTLTIQRTEQRDSAMYRCASSSSEASPPDTQYFGPGTRLTVL.

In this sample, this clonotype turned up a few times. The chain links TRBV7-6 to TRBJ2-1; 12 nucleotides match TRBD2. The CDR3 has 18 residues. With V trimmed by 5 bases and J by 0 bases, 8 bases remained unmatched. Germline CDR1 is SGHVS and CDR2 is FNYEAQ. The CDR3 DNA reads TGTGCCAGCAGCCGACTAGCGGGAGTCGACCTCTCCTACAATGAGCAGTTCTTC. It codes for CASSRLAGVDLSYNEQFF.

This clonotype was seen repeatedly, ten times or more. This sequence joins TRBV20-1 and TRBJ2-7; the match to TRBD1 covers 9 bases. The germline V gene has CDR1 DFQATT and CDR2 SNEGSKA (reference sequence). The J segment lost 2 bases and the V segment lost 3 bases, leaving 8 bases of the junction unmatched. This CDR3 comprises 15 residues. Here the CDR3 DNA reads TGCAGTGCTAGGGGTCAGGACAGGGGCGCCTACGAGCAGTACTTC. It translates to CSARGQDRGAYEQYF.

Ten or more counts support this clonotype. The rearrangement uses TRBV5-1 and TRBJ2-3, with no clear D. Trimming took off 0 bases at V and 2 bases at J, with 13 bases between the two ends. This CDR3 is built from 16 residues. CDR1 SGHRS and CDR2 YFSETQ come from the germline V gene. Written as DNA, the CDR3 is TGCGCCAGCAGCTTGGAGTCCAGGACCCTCACAGATACGCAGTATTTT. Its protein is CASSLESRTLTDTQYF.

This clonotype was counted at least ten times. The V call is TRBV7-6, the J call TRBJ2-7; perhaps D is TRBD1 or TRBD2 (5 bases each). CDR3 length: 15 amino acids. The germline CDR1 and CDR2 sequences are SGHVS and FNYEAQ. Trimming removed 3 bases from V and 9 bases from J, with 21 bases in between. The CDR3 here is CASSFSGGAPGGQYF. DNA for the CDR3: TGTGCCAGCAGCTTTAGTGGGGGTGCCCCGGGTGGGCAGTACTTC.

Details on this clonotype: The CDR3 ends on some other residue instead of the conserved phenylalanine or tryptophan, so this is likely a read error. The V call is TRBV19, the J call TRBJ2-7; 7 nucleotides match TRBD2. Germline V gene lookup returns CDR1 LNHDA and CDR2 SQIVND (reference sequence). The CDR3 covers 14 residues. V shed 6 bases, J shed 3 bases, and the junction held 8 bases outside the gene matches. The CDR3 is CASSEPGLFYEQYL. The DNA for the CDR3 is TGTGCCAGTAGCGAACCGGGACTATTCTACGAGCAGTACTTA.

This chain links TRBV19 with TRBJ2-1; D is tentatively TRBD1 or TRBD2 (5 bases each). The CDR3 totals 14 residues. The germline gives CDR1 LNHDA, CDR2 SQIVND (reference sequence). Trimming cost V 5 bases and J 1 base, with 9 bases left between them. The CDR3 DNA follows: TGTGCCAGTAGTTGGGGGATGTCCTACAATGAGCAGTTCTTC. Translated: CASSWGMSYNEQFF.

The CDR3 sequence is CASSLVRGPSYEQYF. CDR3 bases: TGTGCCAGCAGCTTGGTTCGGGGGCCCTCCTACGAGCAGTACTTC. The chain links TRBV5-8 to TRBJ2-7; D may correspond to TRBD1 or TRBD2 (6 bases each). Germline assignment: CDR1 SGHTS and CDR2 YDEGEE. The length of the CDR3 is 15 residues. V was cut by 0 bases and J by 0 bases, with 10 bases left in between.

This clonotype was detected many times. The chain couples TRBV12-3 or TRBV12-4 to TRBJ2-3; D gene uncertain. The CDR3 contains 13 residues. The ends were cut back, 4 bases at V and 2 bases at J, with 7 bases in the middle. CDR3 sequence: CASSSIDTDTQYF. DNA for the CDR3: TGTGCCAGCAGTTCAATAGACACAGATACGCAGTATTTT.

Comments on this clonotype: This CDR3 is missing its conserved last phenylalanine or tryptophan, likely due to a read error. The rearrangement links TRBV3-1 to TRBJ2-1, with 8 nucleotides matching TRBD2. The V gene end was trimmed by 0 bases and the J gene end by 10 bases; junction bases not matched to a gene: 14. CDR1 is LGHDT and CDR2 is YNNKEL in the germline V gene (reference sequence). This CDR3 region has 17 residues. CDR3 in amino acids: CASSQDWVAGPGGEQFC. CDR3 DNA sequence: TGTGCCAGCAGCCAAGATTGGGTAGCGGGGCCGGGGGGCGAGCAGTTCTGC.

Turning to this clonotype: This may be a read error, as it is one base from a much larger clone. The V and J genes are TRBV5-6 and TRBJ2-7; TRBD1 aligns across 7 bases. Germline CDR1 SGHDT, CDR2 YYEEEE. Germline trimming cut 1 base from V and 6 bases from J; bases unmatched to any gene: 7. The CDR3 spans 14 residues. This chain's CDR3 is CASSLPQGDVEQYF. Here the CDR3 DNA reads TGTGCCAGCAGCTTGCCGCAGGGGGACGTCGAGCAGTACTTC.

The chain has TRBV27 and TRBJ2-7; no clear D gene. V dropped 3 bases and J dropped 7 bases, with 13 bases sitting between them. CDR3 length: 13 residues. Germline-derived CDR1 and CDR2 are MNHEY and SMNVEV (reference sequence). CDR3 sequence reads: CASSFLAPREQYF. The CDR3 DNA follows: TGTGCCAGCAGTTTTTTGGCCCCGCGGGAGCAGTACTTC.

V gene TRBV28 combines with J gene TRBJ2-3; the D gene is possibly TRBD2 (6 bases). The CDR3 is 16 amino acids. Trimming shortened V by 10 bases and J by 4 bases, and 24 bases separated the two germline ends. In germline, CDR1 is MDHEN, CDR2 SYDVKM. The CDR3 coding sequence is TGTGCCATCACCCAAGATGGGGGAGGAATTCCAGATACGCAGTATTTT. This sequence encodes CAITQDGGGIPDTQYF. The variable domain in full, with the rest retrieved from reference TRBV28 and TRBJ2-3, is DVKVTQSSRYLVKRTGEKVFLECVQDMDHENMFWYRQDPGLGLRLIYFSYDVKMKEKGDIPEGYSVSREKKERFSLILESASTNQTSMYLCAITQDGGGIPDTQYFGPGTRLTVL.

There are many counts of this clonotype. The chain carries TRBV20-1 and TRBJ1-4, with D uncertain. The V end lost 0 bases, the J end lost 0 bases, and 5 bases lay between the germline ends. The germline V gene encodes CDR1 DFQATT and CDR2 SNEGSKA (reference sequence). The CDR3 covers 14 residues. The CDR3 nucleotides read TGCAGTGCTAGAGAGGTGGCAACTAATGAAAAACTGTTTTTT. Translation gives CSAREVATNEKLFF.

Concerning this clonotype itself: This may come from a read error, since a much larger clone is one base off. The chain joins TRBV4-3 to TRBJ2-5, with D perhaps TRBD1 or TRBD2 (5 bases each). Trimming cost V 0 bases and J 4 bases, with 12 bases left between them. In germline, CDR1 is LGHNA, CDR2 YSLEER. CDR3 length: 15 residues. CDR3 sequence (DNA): TGCGCCAGCAGCCAAGAGGGACGGAGGATAGAGACCCAGTACTTC. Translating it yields CASSQEGRRIETQYF.

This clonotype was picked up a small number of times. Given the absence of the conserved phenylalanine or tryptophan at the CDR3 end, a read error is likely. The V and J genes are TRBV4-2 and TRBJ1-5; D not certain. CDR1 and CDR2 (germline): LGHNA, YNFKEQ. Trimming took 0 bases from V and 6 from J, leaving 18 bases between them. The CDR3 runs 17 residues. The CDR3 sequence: CASSQDLDLPGGQPQHS. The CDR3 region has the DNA TGTGCCAGCAGCCAAGATCTTGATCTACCGGGAGGTCAGCCCCAGCATTCT.